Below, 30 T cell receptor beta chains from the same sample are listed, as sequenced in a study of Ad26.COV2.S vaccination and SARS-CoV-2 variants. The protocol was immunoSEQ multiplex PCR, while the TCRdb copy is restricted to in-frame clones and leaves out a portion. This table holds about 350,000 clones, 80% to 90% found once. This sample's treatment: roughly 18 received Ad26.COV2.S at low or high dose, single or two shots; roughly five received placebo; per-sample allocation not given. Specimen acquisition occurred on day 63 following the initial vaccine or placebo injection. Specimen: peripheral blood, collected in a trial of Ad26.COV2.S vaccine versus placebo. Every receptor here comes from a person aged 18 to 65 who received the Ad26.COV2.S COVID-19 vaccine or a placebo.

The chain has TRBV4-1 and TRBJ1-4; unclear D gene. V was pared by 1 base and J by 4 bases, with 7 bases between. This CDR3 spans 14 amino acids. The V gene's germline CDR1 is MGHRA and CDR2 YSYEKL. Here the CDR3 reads CASSQGSDNEKLFF. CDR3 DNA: TGCGCCAGCAGCCAAGGCAGTGATAATGAAAAACTGTTTTTT.

CDR3 coding DNA: TGTGCCAGCAGCCCAGGGGGCGCCTATGGCTACACCTTC. This codes for CASSPGGAYGYTF. This chain connects TRBV11-2 to TRBJ1-2; TRBD1 matches 8 bases. J lost 4 bases, V lost 5 bases, and 3 bases had no gene match. Germline V gene data show CDR1 as SGHAT and CDR2 as FQNNGV. The CDR3 loop spans 13 amino acids. Combining the CDR3 with reference TRBV11-2 and TRBJ1-2 gives the whole variable domain EAGVAQSPRYKIIEKRQSVAFWCNPISGHATLYWYQQILGQGPKLLIQFQNNGVVDDSQLPKDRFSAERLKGVDSTLKIQPAKLEDSAVYLCASSPGGAYGYTFGSGTRLTVV.

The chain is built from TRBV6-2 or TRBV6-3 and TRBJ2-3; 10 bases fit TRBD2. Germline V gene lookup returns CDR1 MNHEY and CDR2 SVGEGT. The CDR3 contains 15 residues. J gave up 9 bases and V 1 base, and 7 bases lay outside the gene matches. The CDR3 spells CASSYWLAGVRTQYF. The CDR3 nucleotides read TGTGCCAGCAGTTACTGGCTAGCGGGAGTTAGGACGCAGTATTTT.

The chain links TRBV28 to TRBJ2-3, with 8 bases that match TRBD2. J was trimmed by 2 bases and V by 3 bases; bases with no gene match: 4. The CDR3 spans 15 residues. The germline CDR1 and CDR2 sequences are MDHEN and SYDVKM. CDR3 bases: TGTGCCAGCAGTTTCGGGGGGGGCTACACAGATACGCAGTATTTT. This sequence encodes CASSFGGGYTDTQYF.

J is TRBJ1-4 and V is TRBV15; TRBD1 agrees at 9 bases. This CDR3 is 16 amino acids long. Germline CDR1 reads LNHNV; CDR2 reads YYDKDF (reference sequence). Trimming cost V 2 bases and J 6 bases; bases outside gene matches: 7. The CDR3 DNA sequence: TGTGCCACCAGCAGACGATCCGGGACAGGGCATGAAAAACTGTTTTTT. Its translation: CATSRRSGTGHEKLFF.

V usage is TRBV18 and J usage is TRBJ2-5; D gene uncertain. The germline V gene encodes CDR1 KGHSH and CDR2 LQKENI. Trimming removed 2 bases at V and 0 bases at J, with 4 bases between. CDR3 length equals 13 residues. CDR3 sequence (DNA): TGTGCCAGCTCACCAGGCAACCAAGAGACCCAGTACTTC. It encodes CASSPGNQETQYF.

The DNA of the CDR3 is TGTGCCAGCAGCTTGCCGGGGGAAACTAACTATGGCTACACCTTC. Its translation: CASSLPGETNYGYTF. The chain uses TRBV11-3 and TRBJ1-2; possible D gene TRBD1, 5 bases. V was clipped by 3 bases and J by 0 bases, with 11 bases between them. Germline V lookup: CDR1 SGHNT, CDR2 YENEEA. There are 15 residues in the CDR3.

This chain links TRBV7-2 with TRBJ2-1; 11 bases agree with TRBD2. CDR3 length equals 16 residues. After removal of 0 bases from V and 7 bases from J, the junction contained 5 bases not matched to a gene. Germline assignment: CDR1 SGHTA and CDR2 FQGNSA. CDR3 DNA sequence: TGTGCCAGCAGCTTAGCGGGGGCTAGCGGGAGGAATGAGCAGTTCTTC. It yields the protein CASSLAGASGRNEQFF.

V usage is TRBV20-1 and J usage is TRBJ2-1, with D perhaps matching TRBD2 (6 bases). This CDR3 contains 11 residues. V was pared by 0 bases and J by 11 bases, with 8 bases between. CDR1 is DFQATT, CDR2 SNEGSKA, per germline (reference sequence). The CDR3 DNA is TGCAGTGCTAGAGATCGGGAGAAGCAGTTCTTC. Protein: CSARDREKQFF.

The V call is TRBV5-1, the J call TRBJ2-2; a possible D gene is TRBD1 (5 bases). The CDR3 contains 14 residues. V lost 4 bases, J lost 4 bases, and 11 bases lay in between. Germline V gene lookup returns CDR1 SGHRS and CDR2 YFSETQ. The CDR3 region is CASSSDRFTGELFF. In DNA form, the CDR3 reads TGCGCCAGCAGCAGCGACAGATTCACCGGGGAGCTGTTTTTT.

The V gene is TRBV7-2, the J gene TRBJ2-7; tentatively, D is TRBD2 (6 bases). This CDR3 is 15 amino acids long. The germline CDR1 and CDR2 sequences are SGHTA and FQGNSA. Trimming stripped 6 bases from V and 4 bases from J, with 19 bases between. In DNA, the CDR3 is TGTGCCAGCAGTCCCTGGCGGGAAGGCGGTTACGAGCAGTACTTC. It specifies CASSPWREGGYEQYF.

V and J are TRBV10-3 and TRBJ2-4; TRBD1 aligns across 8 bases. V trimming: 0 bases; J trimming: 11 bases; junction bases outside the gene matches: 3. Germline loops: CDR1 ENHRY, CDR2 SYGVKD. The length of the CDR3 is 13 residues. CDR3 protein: CAISESDREVQYF. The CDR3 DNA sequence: TGTGCCATCAGTGAGTCGGACAGGGAGGTTCAGTACTTC.

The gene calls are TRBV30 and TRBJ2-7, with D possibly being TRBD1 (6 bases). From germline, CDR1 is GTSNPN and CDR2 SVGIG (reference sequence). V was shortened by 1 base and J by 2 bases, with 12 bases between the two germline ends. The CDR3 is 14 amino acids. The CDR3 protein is CAWSDRAETYEQYF. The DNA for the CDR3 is TGTGCCTGGAGTGACAGGGCCGAGACCTACGAGCAGTACTTC.

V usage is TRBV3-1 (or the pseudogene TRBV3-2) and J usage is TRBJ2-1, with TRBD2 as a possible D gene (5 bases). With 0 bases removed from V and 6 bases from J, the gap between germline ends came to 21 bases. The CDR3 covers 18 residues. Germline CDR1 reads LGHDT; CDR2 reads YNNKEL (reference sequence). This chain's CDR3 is CASSQEKRALVSLNEQFF. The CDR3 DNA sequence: TGTGCCAGCAGCCAAGAAAAAAGGGCACTAGTGAGTCTCAATGAGCAGTTCTTC.

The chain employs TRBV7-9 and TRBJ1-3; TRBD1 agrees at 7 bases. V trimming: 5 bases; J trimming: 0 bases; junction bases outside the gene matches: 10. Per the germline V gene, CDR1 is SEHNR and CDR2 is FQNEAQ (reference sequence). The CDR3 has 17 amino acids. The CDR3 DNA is TGTGCCAGCAGCCCGAGACAGGGTCAAGTCTCTGGAAACACCATATATTTT. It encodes CASSPRQGQVSGNTIYF.

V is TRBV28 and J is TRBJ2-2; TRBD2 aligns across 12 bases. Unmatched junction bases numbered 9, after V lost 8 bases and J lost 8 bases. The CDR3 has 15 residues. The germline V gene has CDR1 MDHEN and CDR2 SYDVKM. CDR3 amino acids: CASLPSGRAPGELFF. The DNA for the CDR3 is TGTGCCAGCCTTCCTAGCGGGAGGGCCCCGGGGGAGCTGTTTTTT.

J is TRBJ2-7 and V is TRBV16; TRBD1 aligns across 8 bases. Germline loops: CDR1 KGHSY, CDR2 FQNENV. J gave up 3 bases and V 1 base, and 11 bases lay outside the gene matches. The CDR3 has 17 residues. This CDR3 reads CASSQFKVDRGYYEQYF. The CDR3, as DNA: TGTGCCAGCAGCCAATTTAAAGTAGACAGGGGATACTACGAGCAGTACTTC.

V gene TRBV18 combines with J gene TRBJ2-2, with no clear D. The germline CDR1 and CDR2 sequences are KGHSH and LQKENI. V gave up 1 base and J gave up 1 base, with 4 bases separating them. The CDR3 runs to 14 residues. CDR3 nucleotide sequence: TGTGCCAGCTCACCACGGGGGAACACCGGGGAGCTGTTTTTT. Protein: CASSPRGNTGELFF.

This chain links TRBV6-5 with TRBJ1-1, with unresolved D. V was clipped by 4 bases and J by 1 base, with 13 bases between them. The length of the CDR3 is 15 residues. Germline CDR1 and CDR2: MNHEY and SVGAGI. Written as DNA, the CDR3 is TGTGCCAGCAGTTCCCCAGGACGGGGGAACACTGAAGCTTTCTTT. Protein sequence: CASSSPGRGNTEAFF.

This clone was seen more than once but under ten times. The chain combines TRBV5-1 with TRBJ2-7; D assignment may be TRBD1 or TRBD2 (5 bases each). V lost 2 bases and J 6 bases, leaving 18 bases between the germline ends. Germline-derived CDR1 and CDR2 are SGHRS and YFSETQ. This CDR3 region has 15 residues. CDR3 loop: CASSFTGQGTSEQYF. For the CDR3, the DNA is TGCGCCAGCAGCTTTACGGGGCAGGGAACATCCGAGCAGTACTTC.

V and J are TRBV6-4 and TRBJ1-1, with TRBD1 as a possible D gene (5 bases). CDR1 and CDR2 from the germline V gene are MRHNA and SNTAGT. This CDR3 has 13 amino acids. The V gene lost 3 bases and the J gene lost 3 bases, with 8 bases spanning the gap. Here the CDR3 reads CASSETAYTEAFF. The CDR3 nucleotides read TGTGCCAGCAGTGAGACAGCATACACTGAAGCTTTCTTT.

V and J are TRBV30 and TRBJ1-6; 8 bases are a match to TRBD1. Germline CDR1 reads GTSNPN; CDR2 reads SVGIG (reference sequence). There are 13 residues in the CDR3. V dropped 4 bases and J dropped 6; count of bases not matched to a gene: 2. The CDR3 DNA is TGTGCCTGGACCGGACAGGGTAATTCACCCCTCCACTTT. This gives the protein CAWTGQGNSPLHF.

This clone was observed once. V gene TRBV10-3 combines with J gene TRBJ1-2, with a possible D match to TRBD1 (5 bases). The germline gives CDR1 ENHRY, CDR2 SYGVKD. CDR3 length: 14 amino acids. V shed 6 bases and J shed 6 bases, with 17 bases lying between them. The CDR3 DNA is TGTGCCATCAGGGGGACCGGTCGAAACCATGGCTACACCTTC. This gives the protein CAIRGTGRNHGYTF.

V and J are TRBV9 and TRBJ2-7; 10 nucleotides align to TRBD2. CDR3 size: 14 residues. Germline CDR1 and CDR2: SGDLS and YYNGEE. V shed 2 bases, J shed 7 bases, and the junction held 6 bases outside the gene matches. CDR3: CASSVDASGGEQYF. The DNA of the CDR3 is TGTGCCAGCAGCGTCGATGCTAGCGGGGGAGAGCAGTACTTC.

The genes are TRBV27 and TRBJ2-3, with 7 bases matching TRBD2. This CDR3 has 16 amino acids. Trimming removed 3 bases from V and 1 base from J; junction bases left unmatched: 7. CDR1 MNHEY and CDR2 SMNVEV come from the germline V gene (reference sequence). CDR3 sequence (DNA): TGTGCCAGCAGTTTTTCTAGCGGATGGGGCACAGATACGCAGTATTTT. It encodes CASSFSSGWGTDTQYF.

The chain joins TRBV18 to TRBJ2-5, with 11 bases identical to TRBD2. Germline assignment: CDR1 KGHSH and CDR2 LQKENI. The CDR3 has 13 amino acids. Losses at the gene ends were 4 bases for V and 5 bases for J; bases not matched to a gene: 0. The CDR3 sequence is CASSRTSGETQYF. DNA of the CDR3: TGTGCCAGCTCACGGACTAGCGGGGAGACCCAGTACTTC.

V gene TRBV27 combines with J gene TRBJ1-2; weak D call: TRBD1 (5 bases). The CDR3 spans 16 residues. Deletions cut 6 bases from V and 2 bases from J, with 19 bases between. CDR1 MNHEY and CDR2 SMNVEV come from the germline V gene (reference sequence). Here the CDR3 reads CASSHGGGDPNYGYTF. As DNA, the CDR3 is TGTGCCAGCAGCCATGGCGGGGGGGACCCCAACTATGGCTACACCTTC.

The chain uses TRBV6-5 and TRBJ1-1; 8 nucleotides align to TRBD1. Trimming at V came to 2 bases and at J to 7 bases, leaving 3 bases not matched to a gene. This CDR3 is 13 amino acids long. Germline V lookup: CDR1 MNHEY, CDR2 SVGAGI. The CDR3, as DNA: TGTGCCAGCAGTTACGTCAGGGGGCGTGAAGCTTTCTTT. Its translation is CASSYVRGREAFF.

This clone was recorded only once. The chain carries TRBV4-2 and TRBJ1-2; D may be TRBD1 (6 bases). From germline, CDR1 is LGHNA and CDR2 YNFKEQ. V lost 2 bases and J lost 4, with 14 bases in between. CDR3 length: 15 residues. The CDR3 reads CASSQTETGPYGYTF. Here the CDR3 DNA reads TGTGCCAGCAGCCAAACTGAGACAGGCCCCTATGGCTACACCTTC.

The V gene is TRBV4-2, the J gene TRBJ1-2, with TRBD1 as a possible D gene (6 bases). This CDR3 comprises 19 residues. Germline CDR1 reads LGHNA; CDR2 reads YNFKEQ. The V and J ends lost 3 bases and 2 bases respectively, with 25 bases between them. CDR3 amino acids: CASSQRGGYETGLNYGYTF. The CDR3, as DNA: TGTGCCAGCAGCCAGCGGGGGGGGTATGAGACAGGCCTCAACTATGGCTACACCTTC.